Shown below are 21 T cell receptor beta chains from a single sample sequenced in a study of Ad26.COV2.S vaccination and SARS-CoV-2 variants. Sample treatment: 15 to 20 received Ad26.COV2.S at low or high dose, single or two shots; a few received placebo; per-sample allocation not given. Repertoires come from day 63 after the first vaccine or placebo injection. The protocol was immunoSEQ multiplex PCR, while the TCRdb copy is restricted to in-frame clones and leaves out a portion. The sample consists of 400,000 to 450,000 clones, about nine tenths of them appearing once. The source was peripheral blood, collected in a trial of Ad26.COV2.S vaccine versus placebo. All receptors come from a person aged 18 to 59 who received the Ad26.COV2.S COVID-19 vaccine or a placebo.

The chain recombines TRBV30 with TRBJ2-7, with TRBD2 matching over 10 bases. CDR1 and CDR2 (germline): GTSNPN, SVGIG (reference sequence). The CDR3 totals 14 residues. Trimming cost V 0 bases and J 5 bases; bases outside gene matches: 4. The CDR3 region has the DNA TGTGCCTGGAGTGTGCTCCTAGCGGGAGACGAGCAGTACTTC. This gives the protein CAWSVLLAGDEQYF.

The chain joins TRBV9 to TRBJ2-1; D perhaps matches TRBD1 (5 bases). Germline assignment: CDR1 SGDLS and CDR2 YYNGEE. V lost 0 bases to trimming and J lost 4 bases, with 17 bases between them. CDR3 length: 17 residues. Here the CDR3 DNA reads TGTGCCAGCAGCGTAGAGGCCCCAGGGTATGGGTACAATGAGCAGTTCTTC. This gives the protein CASSVEAPGYGYNEQFF. The full variable domain, with the rest looked up from reference TRBV9 and TRBJ2-1, is DSGVTQTPKHLITATGQRVTLRCSPRSGDLSVYWYQQSLDQGLQFLIQYYNGEERAKGNILERFSAQQFPDLHSELNLSSLELGDSALYFCASSVEAPGYGYNEQFFGPGTRLTVL.

The chain uses TRBV28 and TRBJ2-1, with TRBD1 as a possible D gene (6 bases). This CDR3 is built from 12 residues. V was trimmed by 8 bases and J by 6 bases, leaving 11 bases between them. In germline, CDR1 is MDHEN, CDR2 SYDVKM. CDR3 amino acids: CASGYRVNEQFF. The CDR3 DNA sequence: TGTGCCAGCGGATACAGGGTCAATGAGCAGTTCTTC.

V and J are TRBV3-1 (or the pseudogene TRBV3-2) and TRBJ2-6; unclear D gene. The CDR3 has 15 residues. CDR1 and CDR2 from the germline V gene are LGHDT and YNNKEL (reference sequence). Trimming took 0 bases from V and 3 from J, leaving 6 bases between them. The CDR3 bases are TGTGCCAGCAGCCAAGACCTTGTTGGGGCCAACGTCCTGACTTTC. This translates into CASSQDLVGANVLTF.

The rearrangement uses TRBV11-2 and TRBJ2-3; D unclear. This CDR3 is 14 amino acids long. Trimming left V 5 bases short and J 7 bases short, with 16 bases between. CDR1 is SGHAT and CDR2 is FQNNGV in the germline V gene. The CDR3 sequence: CASSPSAEHHTQYF. CDR3 bases: TGTGCCAGCAGCCCCAGCGCGGAGCACCATACGCAGTATTTT. Filled out from reference TRBV11-2 and TRBJ2-3, the complete variable domain reads EAGVAQSPRYKIIEKRQSVAFWCNPISGHATLYWYQQILGQGPKLLIQFQNNGVVDDSQLPKDRFSAERLKGVDSTLKIQPAKLEDSAVYLCASSPSAEHHTQYFGPGTRLTVL.

The chain combines TRBV28 with TRBJ1-1; D is undetermined. The V gene lost 1 base and the J gene lost 0 bases, with 12 bases spanning the gap. CDR1 is MDHEN and CDR2 is SYDVKM in the germline V gene. The CDR3 length is 16 residues. The CDR3 region has the DNA TGTGCCAGCAGTTTATATAATGGAGTATTGAACACTGAAGCTTTCTTT. Protein product: CASSLYNGVLNTEAFF.

The V and J genes are TRBV20-1 and TRBJ1-2, with D perhaps TRBD1 (6 bases). Germline CDR1 DFQATT, CDR2 SNEGSKA (reference sequence). The CDR3 spans 11 residues. DNA for the CDR3: TGCAGGCCCGGGGGGGCTGGGGGCTACACCTTC. This encodes CRPGGAGGYTF.

The DNA for the CDR3 is TGTGCCAGCAGTTACATAGGGTTCCAAGAGACCCAGTACTTC. Translation: CASSYIGFQETQYF. The V call is TRBV6-5, the J call TRBJ2-5, with unresolved D. Trimming shortened V by 2 bases and J by 1 base, and 8 bases separated the two germline ends. The CDR3 is 14 amino acids. Germline CDR1 and CDR2: MNHEY and SVGAGI.

V gene TRBV7-2 combines with J gene TRBJ2-3; no firm D call. The CDR3 is made up of 14 amino acids. Trimming pared 4 bases from V and 7 bases from J, leaving 15 bases between. Germline V gives CDR1 SGHTA, CDR2 FQGNSA. In DNA form, the CDR3 reads TGTGCCAGCAGCTCCGATCCGGTCGGAAATACGCAGTATTTT. Its protein product is CASSSDPVGNTQYF.

The chain links TRBV5-1 to TRBJ2-5, with 8 bases matching TRBD1. Germline trimming cut 7 bases from V and 4 bases from J; bases unmatched to any gene: 3. The CDR3 has 12 residues. Germline values: CDR1 SGHRS, CDR2 YFSETQ. The CDR3 sequence is CASSDRGETQYF. The DNA for the CDR3 is TGCGCCAGCTCTGACAGGGGAGAGACCCAGTACTTC.

The genes are TRBV5-5 and TRBJ1-1; the D is unclear. The CDR3 sequence is 14 residues long. The V gene lost 0 bases and the J gene lost 1 base, with 7 bases spanning the gap. Germline loops: CDR1 SGHKS, CDR2 YYEKEE (reference sequence). In DNA, the CDR3 is TGTGCCAGCAGCTTGGGCAGGTCGAACACTGAAGCTTTCTTT. Residues: CASSLGRSNTEAFF.

This chain uses TRBV6-6 with TRBJ1-2; TRBD1 matches 9 bases. CDR1 and CDR2 from the germline V gene are MNHNY and SVGAGI (reference sequence). With V trimmed by 2 bases and J by 9 bases, 1 base remained unmatched. The CDR3 length is 12 residues. CDR3 sequence (DNA): TGTGCCAGCAGTTACGGGACAGGGAGCTACACCTTC. It encodes CASSYGTGSYTF.

The gene calls are TRBV9 and TRBJ2-3, with D unclear. Trimming cost V 0 bases and J 5 bases, with 7 bases left between them. The germline CDR1 and CDR2 sequences are SGDLS and YYNGEE. The CDR3 is 13 amino acids. Here the CDR3 reads CASSVGYEDTQYF. DNA for the CDR3: TGTGCCAGCAGCGTAGGGTATGAAGATACGCAGTATTTT.

This chain links TRBV28 with TRBJ1-2; 7 nucleotides align to TRBD1. Per germline, CDR1 MDHEN and CDR2 SYDVKM. CDR3 length: 14 residues. V lost 5 bases to trimming and J lost 4 bases; unmatched junction nucleotides: 7. The CDR3 loop is CASSPRDSFYGYTF. The CDR3 DNA is TGTGCCAGCAGTCCCCGGGACAGCTTCTATGGCTACACCTTC.

The rearrangement joins TRBV19 to TRBJ2-3, with D perhaps TRBD2 (6 bases). CDR3 length: 17 amino acids. V was cut by 7 bases and J by 0 bases, with 20 bases left in between. Germline V CDR1 and CDR2: LNHDA, SQIVND (reference sequence). The chain's CDR3 is CASTLHTGGFSTDTQYF. The CDR3, as DNA: TGTGCCAGTACTCTCCACACCGGGGGATTCAGCACAGATACGCAGTATTTT.

V and J are TRBV30 and TRBJ1-5; possible D gene TRBD1, 5 bases. Germline V gene sequence: CDR1 GTSNPN, CDR2 SVGIG (reference sequence). Trimming removed 0 bases at V and 4 bases at J, with 13 bases between. The CDR3 runs to 15 residues. The CDR3 DNA reads as TGTGCCTGGAGTGTAGGGGCAGGCGGGAATCAGCCCCAGCATTTT. Protein sequence: CAWSVGAGGNQPQHF.

The rearrangement links TRBV7-8 to TRBJ2-2; 13 positions agree with TRBD2. Trimming cost V 4 bases and J 2 bases; bases outside gene matches: 4. Germline CDR1 reads SGHVS; CDR2 reads FQNEAQ. This CDR3 has 17 amino acids. CDR3 bases: TGTGCCAGCAGCTGGGGACTAGCGGGACTAAACACCGGGGAGCTGTTTTTT. Translating it yields CASSWGLAGLNTGELFF.

This chain connects TRBV5-4 to TRBJ1-6, with D maybe TRBD1 (5 bases). V lost 2 bases and J 8 bases, leaving 17 bases between the germline ends. Germline V CDR1 and CDR2: SGHNT, YYREEE (reference sequence). The CDR3 runs 16 residues. CDR3 residues: CASSLGPGVTDSPLHF. The CDR3 DNA sequence: TGTGCCAGCAGCTTAGGACCGGGGGTCACGGATTCACCCCTCCACTTT.

This chain connects TRBV28 to TRBJ2-7, with a tentative D call TRBD2 (6 bases). The CDR3 consists of 13 residues. The germline gives CDR1 MDHEN, CDR2 SYDVKM. V gave up 9 bases and J gave up 1 base, with 13 bases separating them. CDR3 coding DNA: TGTGCCAGTTTAGGAGGGGCTTCCTACGAGCAGTACTTC. Protein product: CASLGGASYEQYF.

V and J are TRBV24-1 and TRBJ2-5; TRBD2 aligns across 13 bases. The germline V gene has CDR1 KGHDR and CDR2 SFDVKD. The CDR3 length is 14 residues. V lost 11 bases and J lost 3; bases outside the gene matches: 5. The CDR3 sequence: CAIAGTSGEETQYF. The CDR3 DNA sequence: TGTGCCATCGCCGGGACTAGCGGGGAAGAGACCCAGTACTTC.

The rearrangement uses TRBV6-5 and TRBJ2-1; no firm D call. Trimming removed 0 bases from V and 5 bases from J, with 8 bases in between. Germline CDR1 reads MNHEY; CDR2 reads SVGAGI. There are 14 residues in the CDR3. The CDR3: CASSYSGRHNEQFF. CDR3 nucleotides: TGTGCCAGCAGTTACTCGGGAAGGCACAATGAGCAGTTCTTC.